The entry that follows covers one T cell receptor (beta chain) sequence. This sample was included in a study of blood T cells in healthy people across ages. The authors ran a second PCR of roughly 6 to 11 cycles using a sample-barcoded 5' primer and a J-beta primer mix. TCRdb called the 5' RACE reads again in MiXCR, with one record for every CDR3 protein. Counted here are about 1.6 million distinct CDR3 sequences, roughly 32% occurring once; the ten biggest clones make up approximately 10%. CDR1 and CDR2 from the germline V gene are DFQATT and SNEGSKA (reference sequence). The CDR3 has 13 residues. With 6 bases removed from V and 0 bases from J, the gap between germline ends came to 9 bases.

Sequencing was carried out using blood. The V call is TRBV20-1, the J call TRBJ2-4, with D perhaps matching TRBD2 (5 bases). The receptor was isolated from a woman in her twenties or thirties in good health. CDR3 sequence: CSAGLLAKNIQYF. CDR3 sequence (DNA): TGCAGTGCAGGACTTCTAGCCAAAAACATTCAGTACTTC.